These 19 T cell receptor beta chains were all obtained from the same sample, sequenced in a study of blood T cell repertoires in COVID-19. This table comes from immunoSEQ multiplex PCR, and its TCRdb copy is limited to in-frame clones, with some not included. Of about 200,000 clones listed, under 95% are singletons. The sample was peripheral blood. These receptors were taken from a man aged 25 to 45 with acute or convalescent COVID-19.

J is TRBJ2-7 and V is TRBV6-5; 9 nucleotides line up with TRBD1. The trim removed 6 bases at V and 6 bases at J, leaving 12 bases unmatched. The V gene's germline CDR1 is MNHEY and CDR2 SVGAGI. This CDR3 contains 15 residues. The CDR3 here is CASRPNRGPRGEQYF. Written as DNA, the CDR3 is TGTGCCAGCAGACCCAACAGGGGGCCTCGAGGCGAGCAGTACTTC.

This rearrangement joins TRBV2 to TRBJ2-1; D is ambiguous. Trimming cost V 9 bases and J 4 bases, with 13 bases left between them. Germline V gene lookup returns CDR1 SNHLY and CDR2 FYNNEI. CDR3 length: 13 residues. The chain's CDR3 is CASRVISYNEQFF. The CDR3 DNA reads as TGTGCCAGTCGAGTCATCTCTTACAATGAGCAGTTCTTC.

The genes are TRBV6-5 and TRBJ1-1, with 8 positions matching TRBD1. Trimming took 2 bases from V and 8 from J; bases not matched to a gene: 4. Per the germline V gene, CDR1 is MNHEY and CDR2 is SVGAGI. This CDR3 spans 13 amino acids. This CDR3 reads CASSYATGDEAFF. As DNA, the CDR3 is TGTGCCAGCAGTTACGCGACAGGGGACGAAGCTTTCTTT.

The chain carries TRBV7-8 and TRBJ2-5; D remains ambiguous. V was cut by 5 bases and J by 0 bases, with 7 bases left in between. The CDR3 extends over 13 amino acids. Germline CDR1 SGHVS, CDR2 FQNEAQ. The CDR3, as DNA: TGTGCCAGCAGCGACTGGAACCAAGAGACCCAGTACTTC. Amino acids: CASSDWNQETQYF. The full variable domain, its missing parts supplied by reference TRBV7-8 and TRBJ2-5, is GAGVSQSPRYKVAKRGQDVALRCDPISGHVSLFWYQQALGQGPEFLTYFQNEAQLDKSGLPSDRFFAERPEGSVSTLKIQRTQQEDSAVYLCASSDWNQETQYFGPGTRLLVL.

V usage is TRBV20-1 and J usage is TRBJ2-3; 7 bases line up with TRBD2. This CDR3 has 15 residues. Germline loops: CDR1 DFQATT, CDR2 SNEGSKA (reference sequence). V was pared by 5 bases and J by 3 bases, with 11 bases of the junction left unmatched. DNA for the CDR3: TGCAGTGCTCGTGAGTCGGAGCGGGGAACAGATACGCAGTATTTT. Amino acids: CSARESERGTDTQYF.

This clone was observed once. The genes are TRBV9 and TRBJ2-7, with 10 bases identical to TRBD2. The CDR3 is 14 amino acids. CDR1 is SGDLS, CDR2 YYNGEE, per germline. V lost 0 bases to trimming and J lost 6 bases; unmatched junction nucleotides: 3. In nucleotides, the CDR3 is TGTGCCAGCAGCGTAGGGCTAGCGGGGGCCGAGCAGTACTTC. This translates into CASSVGLAGAEQYF.

The CDR3 DNA sequence: TGTGCCAGCAGCTTGGAAGGGCGCGGGCAGCCCCAGCATTTT. It codes for CASSLEGRGQPQHF. The chain links TRBV5-6 to TRBJ1-5; no firm D call. Between the trimmed V and J ends, which lost 0 bases and 7 bases, there was a span of 11 bases. Looked up from germline, CDR1 is SGHDT and CDR2 is YYEEEE. The length of the CDR3 is 14 residues.

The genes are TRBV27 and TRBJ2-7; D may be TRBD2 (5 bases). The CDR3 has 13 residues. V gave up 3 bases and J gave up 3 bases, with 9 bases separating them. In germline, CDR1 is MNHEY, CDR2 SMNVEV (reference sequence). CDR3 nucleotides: TGTGCCAGCAGTTTCGGGGAAGACTACGAGCAGTACTTC. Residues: CASSFGEDYEQYF.

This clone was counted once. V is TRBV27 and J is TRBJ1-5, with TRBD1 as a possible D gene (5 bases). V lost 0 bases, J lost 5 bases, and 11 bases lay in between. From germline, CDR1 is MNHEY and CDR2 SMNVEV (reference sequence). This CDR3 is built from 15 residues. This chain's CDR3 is CASSLSPDSYQPQHF. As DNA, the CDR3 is TGTGCCAGCAGTTTATCTCCCGACAGTTATCAGCCCCAGCATTTT.

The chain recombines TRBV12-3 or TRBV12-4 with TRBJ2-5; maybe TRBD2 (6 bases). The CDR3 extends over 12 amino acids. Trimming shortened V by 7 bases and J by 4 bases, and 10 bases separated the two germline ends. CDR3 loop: CASKQEGETQYF. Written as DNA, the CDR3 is TGTGCCAGCAAACAGGAGGGAGAGACCCAGTACTTC.

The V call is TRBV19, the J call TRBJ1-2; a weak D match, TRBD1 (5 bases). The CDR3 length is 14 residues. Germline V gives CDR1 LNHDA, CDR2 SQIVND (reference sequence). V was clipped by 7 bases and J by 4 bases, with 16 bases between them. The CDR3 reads CASISQGALYGYTF. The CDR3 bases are TGTGCCAGTATATCCCAGGGCGCGCTCTATGGCTACACCTTC.

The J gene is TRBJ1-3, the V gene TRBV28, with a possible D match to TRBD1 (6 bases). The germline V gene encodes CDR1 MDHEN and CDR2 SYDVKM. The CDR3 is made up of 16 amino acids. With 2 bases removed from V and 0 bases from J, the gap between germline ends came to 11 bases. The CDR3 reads CASSLEGVFSGNTIYF. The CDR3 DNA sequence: TGTGCCAGCAGTTTAGAGGGGGTATTCTCTGGAAACACCATATATTTT. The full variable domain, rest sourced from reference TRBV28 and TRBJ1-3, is DVKVTQSSRYLVKRTGEKVFLECVQDMDHENMFWYRQDPGLGLRLIYFSYDVKMKEKGDIPEGYSVSREKKERFSLILESASTNQTSMYLCASSLEGVFSGNTIYFGEGSWLTVV.

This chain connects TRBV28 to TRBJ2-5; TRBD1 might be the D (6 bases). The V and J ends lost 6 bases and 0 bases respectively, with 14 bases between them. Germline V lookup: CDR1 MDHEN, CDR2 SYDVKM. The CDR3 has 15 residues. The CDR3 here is CASRRTELYQETQYF. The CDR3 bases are TGTGCCAGCAGACGGACAGAATTGTACCAAGAGACCCAGTACTTC.

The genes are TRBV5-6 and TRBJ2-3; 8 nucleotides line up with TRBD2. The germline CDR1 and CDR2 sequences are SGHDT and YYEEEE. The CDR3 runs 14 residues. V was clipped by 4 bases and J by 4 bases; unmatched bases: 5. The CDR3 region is CASSLSGAPDTQYF. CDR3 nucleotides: TGTGCCAGCAGCCTTAGCGGGGCCCCAGATACGCAGTATTTT.

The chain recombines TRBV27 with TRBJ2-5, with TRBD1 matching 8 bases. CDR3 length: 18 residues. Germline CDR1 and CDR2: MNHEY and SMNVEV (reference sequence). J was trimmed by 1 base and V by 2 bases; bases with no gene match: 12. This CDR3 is CASSLRSGGASIQETQYF. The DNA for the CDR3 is TGTGCCAGCAGTTTAAGGTCAGGGGGCGCGTCTATCCAAGAGACCCAGTACTTC.

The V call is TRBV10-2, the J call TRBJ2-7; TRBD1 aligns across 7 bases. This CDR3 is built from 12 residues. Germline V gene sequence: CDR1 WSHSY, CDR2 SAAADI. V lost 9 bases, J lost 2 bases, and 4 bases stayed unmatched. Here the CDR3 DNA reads TGCGCCAGACCGGGACAGACCTACGAGCAGTACTTC. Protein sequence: CARPGQTYEQYF.

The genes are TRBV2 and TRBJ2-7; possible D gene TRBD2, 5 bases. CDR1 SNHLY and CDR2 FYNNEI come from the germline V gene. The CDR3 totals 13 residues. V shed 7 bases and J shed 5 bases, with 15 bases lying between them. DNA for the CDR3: TGTGCCAGCACCCCACTAGGTGCTGACGAGCAGTACTTC. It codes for CASTPLGADEQYF.

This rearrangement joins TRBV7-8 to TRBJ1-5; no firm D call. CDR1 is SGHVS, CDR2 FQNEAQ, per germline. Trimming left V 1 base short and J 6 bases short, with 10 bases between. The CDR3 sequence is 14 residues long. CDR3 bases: TGTGCCAGCAGCTTAGAGGAGGTCAGTCAGCCCCAGCATTTT. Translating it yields CASSLEEVSQPQHF.

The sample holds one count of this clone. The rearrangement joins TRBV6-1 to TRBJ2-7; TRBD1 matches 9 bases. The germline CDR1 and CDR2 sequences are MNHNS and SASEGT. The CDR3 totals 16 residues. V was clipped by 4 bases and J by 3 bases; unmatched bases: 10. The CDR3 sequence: CASSGRGQGGVYEQYF. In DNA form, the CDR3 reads TGTGCCAGCAGTGGGAGGGGACAGGGCGGTGTCTACGAGCAGTACTTC.